This T cell receptor (beta chain) was captured in a study of cytomegalovirus exposure and HLA in healthy donors. Only one count was recorded for this clone. The antigen remains unidentified. This CDR3 region has 13 residues. Germline CDR1 is MNHNS and CDR2 is SASEGT. It was with 60 Vbeta and 13 Jbeta primers that the PCR ran. Produced via immunoSEQ multiplex PCR; TCRdb's table is partial and in-frame only. The data contain about 140,000 clones, about three quarters of them singletons. Study conclusions and caveats: Most subjects' HLA-A and HLA-B alleles were reportedly predicted from TCR beta sequences. Associated with cytomegalovirus, according to the listing, were some 180 TCR beta chains. A cluster of highly shared sequence variants was likely a sequencing artifact. The productive fraction for most TCR beta V segments was about 87% or about 30% in an earlier analysis.

The origin of this receptor is a human donor in good health. The chain links TRBV6-1 to TRBJ2-5; D is perhaps TRBD1 (5 bases). The DNA end is more similar to TRBJ2-7, so the J call may be wrong. The sample was PBMCs. CDR3 amino acids: CASSEGPHYEQYF. The CDR3 nucleotides are TGTGCCAGCAGTGAGGGGCCGCATTACGAGCAGTACTTC.